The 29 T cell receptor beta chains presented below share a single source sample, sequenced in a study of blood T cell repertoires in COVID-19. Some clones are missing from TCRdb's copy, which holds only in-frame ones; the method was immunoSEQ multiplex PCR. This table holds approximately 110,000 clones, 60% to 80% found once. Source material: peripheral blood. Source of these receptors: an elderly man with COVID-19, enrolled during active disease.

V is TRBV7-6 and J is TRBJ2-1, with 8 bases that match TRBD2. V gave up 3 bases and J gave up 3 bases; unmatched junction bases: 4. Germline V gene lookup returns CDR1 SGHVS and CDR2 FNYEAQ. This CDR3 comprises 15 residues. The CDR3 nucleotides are TGTGCCAGCAGCTTTAGCGGGACCTACTACAATGAGCAGTTCTTC. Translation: CASSFSGTYYNEQFF.

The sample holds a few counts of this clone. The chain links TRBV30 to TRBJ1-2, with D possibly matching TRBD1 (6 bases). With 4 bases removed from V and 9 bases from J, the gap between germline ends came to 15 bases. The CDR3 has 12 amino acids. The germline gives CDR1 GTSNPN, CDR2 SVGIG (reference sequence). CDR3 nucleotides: TGTGCCTGGACCCGGCCAGGGGTAAGCTACACCTTC. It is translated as CAWTRPGVSYTF.

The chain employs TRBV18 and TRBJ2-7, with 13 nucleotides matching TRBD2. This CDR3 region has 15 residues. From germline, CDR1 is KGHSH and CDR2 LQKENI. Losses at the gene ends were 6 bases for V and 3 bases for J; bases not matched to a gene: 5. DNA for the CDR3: TGTGCCAGCTCGCTAGGGACTAGCGGGATCTACGAGCAGTACTTC. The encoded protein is CASSLGTSGIYEQYF. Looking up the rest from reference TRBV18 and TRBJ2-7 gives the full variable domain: NAGVMQNPRHLVRRRGQEARLRCSPMKGHSHVYWYRQLPEEGLKFMVYLQKENIIDESGMPKERFSAEFPKEGPSILRIQQVVRGDSAAYFCASSLGTSGIYEQYFGPGTRLTVT.

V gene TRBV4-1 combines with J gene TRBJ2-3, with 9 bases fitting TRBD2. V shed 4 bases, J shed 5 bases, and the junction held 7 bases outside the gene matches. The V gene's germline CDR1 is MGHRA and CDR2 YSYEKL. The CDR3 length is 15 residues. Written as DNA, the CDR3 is TGCGCCAGCAGCCTCGGGACTAGCATAAGAGATACGCAGTATTTT. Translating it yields CASSLGTSIRDTQYF.

This chain's CDR3 is CASSFRLGSSYNEQFF. The CDR3 nucleotides read TGTGCCAGCAGCTTTCGACTAGGGAGCTCCTACAATGAGCAGTTCTTC. V is TRBV7-2 and J is TRBJ2-1, with TRBD2 as a possible D gene (6 bases). The V gene's germline CDR1 is SGHTA and CDR2 FQGNSA. V was cut by 3 bases and J by 0 bases, with 12 bases left in between. This CDR3 contains 16 residues.

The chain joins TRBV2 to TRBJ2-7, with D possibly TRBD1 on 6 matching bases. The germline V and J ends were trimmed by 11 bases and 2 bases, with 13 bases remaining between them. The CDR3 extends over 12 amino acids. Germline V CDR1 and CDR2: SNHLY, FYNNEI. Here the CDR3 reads CAGGQNTYEQYF. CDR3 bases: TGTGCCGGTGGACAGAACACCTACGAGCAGTACTTC. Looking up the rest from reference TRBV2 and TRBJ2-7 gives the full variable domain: EPEVTQTPSHQVTQMGQEVILRCVPISNHLYFYWYRQILGQKVEFLVSFYNNEISEKSEIFDDQFSVERPDGSNFTLKIRSTKLEDSAMYFCAGGQNTYEQYFGPGTRLTVT.

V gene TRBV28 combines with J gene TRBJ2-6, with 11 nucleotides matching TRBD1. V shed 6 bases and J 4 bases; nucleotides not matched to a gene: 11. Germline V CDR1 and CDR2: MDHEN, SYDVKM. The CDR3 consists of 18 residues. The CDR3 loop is CASSPLGQGAGGANVLTF. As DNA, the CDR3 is TGTGCCAGCAGCCCGCTTGGACAGGGGGCGGGAGGGGCCAACGTCCTGACTTTC.

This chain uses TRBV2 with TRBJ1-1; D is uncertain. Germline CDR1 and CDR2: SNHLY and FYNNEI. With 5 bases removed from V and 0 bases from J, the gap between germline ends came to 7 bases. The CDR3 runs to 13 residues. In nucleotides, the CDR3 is TGTGCCAGCAGTACAGACATGAACACTGAAGCTTTCTTT. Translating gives CASSTDMNTEAFF.

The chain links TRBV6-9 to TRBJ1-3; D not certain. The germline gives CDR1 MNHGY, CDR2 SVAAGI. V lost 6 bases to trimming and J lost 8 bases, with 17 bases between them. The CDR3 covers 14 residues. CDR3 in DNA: TGTGCCAGCAGCCCCTCCGCGGATGTACACACCATATATTTT. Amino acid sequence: CASSPSADVHTIYF.

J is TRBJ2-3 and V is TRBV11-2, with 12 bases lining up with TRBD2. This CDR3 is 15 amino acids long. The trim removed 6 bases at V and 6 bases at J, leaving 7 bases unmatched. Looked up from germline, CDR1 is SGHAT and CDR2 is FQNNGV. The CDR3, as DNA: TGTGCCAGCAGGTCGACTAGCGGGAGCTCGGATACGCAGTATTTT. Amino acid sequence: CASRSTSGSSDTQYF.

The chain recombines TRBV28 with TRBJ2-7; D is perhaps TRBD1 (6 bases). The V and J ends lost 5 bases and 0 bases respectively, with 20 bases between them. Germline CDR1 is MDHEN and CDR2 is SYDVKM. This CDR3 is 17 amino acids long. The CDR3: CASSLLLSRDTSYEQYF. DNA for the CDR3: TGTGCCAGCAGTCTCTTACTAAGTCGGGACACCTCCTACGAGCAGTACTTC.

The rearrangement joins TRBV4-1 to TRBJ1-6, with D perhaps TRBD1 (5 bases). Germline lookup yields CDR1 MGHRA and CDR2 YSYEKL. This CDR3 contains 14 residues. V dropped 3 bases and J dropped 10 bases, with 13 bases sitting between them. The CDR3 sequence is CASSHAGGGSPLHF. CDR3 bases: TGCGCCAGCAGCCATGCCGGGGGTGGCTCACCCCTCCACTTT.

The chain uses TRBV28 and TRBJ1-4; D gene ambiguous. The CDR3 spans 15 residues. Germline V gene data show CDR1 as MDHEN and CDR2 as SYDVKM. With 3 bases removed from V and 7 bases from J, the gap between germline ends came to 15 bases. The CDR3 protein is CASSLTGGRFEKLFF. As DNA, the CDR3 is TGTGCCAGCAGTTTGACGGGAGGGCGGTTTGAAAAACTGTTTTTT.

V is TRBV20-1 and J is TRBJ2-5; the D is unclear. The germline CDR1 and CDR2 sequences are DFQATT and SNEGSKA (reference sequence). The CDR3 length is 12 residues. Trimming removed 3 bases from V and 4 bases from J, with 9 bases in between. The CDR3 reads CSASKEPETQYF. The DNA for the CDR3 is TGCAGTGCTAGTAAGGAGCCAGAGACCCAGTACTTC.

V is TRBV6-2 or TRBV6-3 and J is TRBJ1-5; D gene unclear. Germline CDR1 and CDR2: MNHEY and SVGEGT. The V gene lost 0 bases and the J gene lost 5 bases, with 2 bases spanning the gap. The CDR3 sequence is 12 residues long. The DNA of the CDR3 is TGTGCCAGCAGTTACTCCTATCAGCCCCAGCATTTT. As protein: CASSYSYQPQHF.

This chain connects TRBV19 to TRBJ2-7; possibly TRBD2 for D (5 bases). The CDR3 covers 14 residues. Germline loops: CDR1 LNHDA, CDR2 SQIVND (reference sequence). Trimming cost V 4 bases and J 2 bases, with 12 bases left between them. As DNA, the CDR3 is TGTGCCAGTAGTAACCCGGGGAACACCTACGAGCAGTACTTC. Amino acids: CASSNPGNTYEQYF. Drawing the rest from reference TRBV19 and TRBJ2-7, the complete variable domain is DGGITQSPKYLFRKEGQNVTLSCEQNLNHDAMYWYRQDPGQGLRLIYYSQIVNDFQKGDIAEGYSVSREKKESFPLTVTSAQKNPTAFYLCASSNPGNTYEQYFGPGTRLTVT.

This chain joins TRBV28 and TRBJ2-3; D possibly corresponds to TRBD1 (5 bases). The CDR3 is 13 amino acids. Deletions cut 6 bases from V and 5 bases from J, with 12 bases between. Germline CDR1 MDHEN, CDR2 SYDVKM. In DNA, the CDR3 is TGTGCCAGCAGGACAGACAAAGGAGATACGCAGTATTTT. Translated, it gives CASRTDKGDTQYF.

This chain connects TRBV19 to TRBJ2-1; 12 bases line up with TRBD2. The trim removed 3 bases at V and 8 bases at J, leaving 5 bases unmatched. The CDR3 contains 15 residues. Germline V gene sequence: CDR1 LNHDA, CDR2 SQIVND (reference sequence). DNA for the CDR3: TGTGCCAGTAGTATCCTAGCGGGAGGGGGCGATGAGCAGTTCTTC. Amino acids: CASSILAGGGDEQFF.

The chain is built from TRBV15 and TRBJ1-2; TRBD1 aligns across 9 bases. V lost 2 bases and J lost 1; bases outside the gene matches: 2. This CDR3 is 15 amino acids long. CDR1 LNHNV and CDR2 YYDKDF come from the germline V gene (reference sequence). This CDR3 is CATSRWTGDNYGYTF. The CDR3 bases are TGTGCCACCAGCAGATGGACAGGGGATAACTATGGCTACACCTTC.

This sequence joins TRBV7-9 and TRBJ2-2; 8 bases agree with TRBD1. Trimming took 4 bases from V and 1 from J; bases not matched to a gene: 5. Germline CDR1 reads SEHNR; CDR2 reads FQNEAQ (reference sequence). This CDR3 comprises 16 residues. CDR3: CASSSLGTGNTGELFF. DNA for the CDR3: TGTGCCAGCAGCTCACTTGGGACAGGGAACACCGGGGAGCTGTTTTTT. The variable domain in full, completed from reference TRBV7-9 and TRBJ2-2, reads DTGVSQNPRHKITKRGQNVTFRCDPISEHNRLYWYRQTLGQGPEFLTYFQNEAQLEKSRLLSDRFSAERPKGSFSTLEIQRTEQGDSAMYLCASSSLGTGNTGELFFGEGSRLTVL.

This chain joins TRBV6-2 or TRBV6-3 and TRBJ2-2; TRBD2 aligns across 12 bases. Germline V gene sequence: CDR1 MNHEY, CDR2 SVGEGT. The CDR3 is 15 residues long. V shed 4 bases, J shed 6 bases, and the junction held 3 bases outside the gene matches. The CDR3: CASSSLAGGAGELFF. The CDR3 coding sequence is TGTGCCAGCAGTTCCCTAGCGGGAGGGGCCGGGGAGCTGTTTTTT.

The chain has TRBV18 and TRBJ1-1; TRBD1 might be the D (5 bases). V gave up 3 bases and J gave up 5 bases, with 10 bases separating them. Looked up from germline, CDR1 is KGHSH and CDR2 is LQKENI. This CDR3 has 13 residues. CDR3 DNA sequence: TGTGCCAGCTCACCTTTGGGGGGAACTGAAGCTTTCTTT. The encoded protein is CASSPLGGTEAFF.

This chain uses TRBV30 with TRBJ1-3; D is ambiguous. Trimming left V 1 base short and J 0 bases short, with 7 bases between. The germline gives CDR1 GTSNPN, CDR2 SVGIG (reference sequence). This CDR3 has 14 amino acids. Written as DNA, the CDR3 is TGTGCCTGGAGTGGCGGGTCCTCTGGAAACACCATATATTTT. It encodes CAWSGGSSGNTIYF.

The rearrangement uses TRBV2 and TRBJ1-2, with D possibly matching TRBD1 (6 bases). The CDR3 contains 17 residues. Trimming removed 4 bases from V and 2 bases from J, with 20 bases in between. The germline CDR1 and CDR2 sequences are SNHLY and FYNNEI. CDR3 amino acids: CASSATRGGAKNYGYTF. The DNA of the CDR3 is TGTGCCAGCAGTGCTACTAGGGGGGGCGCAAAAAACTATGGCTACACCTTC. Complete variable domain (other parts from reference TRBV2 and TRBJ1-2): EPEVTQTPSHQVTQMGQEVILRCVPISNHLYFYWYRQILGQKVEFLVSFYNNEISEKSEIFDDQFSVERPDGSNFTLKIRSTKLEDSAMYFCASSATRGGAKNYGYTFGSGTRLTVV.

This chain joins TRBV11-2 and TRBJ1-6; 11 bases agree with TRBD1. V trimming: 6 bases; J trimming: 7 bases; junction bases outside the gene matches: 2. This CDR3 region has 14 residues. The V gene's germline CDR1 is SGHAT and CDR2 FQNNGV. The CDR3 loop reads CASRDRGQNSPLHF. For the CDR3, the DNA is TGTGCCAGCAGGGACAGGGGGCAGAATTCACCCCTCCACTTT.

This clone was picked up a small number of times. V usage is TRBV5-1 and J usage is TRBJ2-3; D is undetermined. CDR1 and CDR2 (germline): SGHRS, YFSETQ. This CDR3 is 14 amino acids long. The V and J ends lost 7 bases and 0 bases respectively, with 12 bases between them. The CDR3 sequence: CASSLDSSTDTQYF. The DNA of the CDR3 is TGCGCCAGCTCTCTAGATAGCAGCACAGATACGCAGTATTTT.

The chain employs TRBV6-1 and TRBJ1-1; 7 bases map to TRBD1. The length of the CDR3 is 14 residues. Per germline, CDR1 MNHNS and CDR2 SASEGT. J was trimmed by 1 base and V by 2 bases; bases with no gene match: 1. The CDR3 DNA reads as TGTGCCAGCAGTGAACCAGGGGGGAACACTGAAGCTTTCTTT. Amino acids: CASSEPGGNTEAFF.

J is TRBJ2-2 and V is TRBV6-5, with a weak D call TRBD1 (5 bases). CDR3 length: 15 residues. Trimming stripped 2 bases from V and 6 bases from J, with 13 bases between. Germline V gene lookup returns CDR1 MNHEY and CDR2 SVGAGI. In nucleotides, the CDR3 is TGTGCCAGCAGTTACGGGGCAGGGTCGTCCGGGGAGCTGTTTTTT. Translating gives CASSYGAGSSGELFF.

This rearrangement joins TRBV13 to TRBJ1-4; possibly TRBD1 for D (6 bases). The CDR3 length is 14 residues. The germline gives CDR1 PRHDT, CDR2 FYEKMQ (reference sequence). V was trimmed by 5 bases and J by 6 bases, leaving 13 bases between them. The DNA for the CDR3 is TGTGCCAGCAGCCATACAGGGTCCGATGAAAAACTGTTTTTT. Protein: CASSHTGSDEKLFF.